This TCR beta chain was observed in a study of vaccination and CD4 T cells after COVID-19 (dated by TCRdb to the early 2020s). Regarding the research as a whole: Convalescent patients had a positive SARS-CoV-2 result on nasal swab PCR, and of these patients, nine had mild disease and one had severe disease. The convalescent cohort comprised six males and four females, including two Hispanic individuals, seven Caucasians, two Asians and one multiracial person. Two doses of either the Pfizer-BioNTech BNT162b2 vaccine (n=8) or the Moderna mRNA-1273 vaccine (n=2) were administered to participants. Post-COVID blood samples from convalescent patients were collected a median of roughly 100 days after diagnosis, with a range of roughly 35 to 161 days. Post-vaccine blood samples were obtained a median of around 74 days after the second vaccine dose, with a range of roughly 14 to 241 days. For stimulating the cultures, overlapping spike peptide pools were used, derived from SARS-CoV-2 as well as from the common cold coronaviruses HCoV-NL63, HCoV-OC43 and HCoV-229E. Control cultures received a CEFX viral epitope pool as the positive control, an HIV-1 Nef peptide pool as the negative control, or no peptide. In some eleven COVID-19 convalescent patients and a few infection-naive healthy vaccine recipients, researchers compared the spike-specific CD4+ TCR repertoire from before mRNA vaccination with the repertoire from after.

The receptor library was made with PCR. DNA from cultured CD4+ T cells was subjected to TCR sequencing with the Oncomine TCR Beta short-read assay at the Johns Hopkins FTIC core. The QIAamp micro DNA kit was used to extract genomic DNA from the cultured CD4+ T cells. Oncomine TCR Beta libraries made from cultured CD4+ T cells were pooled using unique dual indexes and sequenced on an Illumina iSeq 100. Per the original workflow: Non-productive sequences were removed, and CDR3s not starting with C, not ending with F or W, or shorter than 7 amino acids were discarded. Antigen-specific clonotypes were identified using the MANAFEST web application through comparison of peptide-stimulated wells with reference and other culture wells. For a clone to be called positive, the clone needed an FDR below 0.05, an odds ratio above 5, and a productive frequency above 0.1% in at least two of three replicate wells. A clonotype counted as cross-reactive if it showed significant expansion both in the SARS-CoV-2 spike wells and in at least one common cold coronavirus spike condition. CDR3 homology was assessed with Levenshtein distances (stringdist) and unrooted phylogenetic trees (ape) in R version 3.6.1. TCRdb cleaned the public reads at Q25 with fastp, built clones with MiXCR and kept in-frame beta chains. Duplicate CDR3 protein sequences are folded into a single record with the most common DNA and genes. TCRdb's processing, not the study's, gives the V and J calls here. The sample yields about 14,000 distinct CDR3 sequences; about 28% were counted once. The ten top clones hold about 15% of the sample.

The treatment or condition tag for this specimen amounts to: approximately 11-day PBMC culture with coronavirus spike peptide pools or control peptides (ViraFEST assay). The ViraFEST assay, used in the study, expanded antigen-specific T cells with peptide pools and then identified the expanded clonotypes through TCR sequencing. The positive SARS-CoV-2 PCR tests of the convalescent patients were dated from March to December 2020, before the Alpha, Beta and Delta variants emerged in the United States. Each well held under 2.5 million PBMCs cultured in IMDM containing about 5% human AB serum and approximately 9.1 IU/ml IL-2, with approximately 9.2 ug/ml peptide pools added. Half of the culture medium was replaced with fresh IL-2-containing medium on days 3 and 7. After more than 8 days of culture, CD4+ T cells were isolated by negative selection using the EasySep CD4+ T cell isolation kit. PBMCs were separated from whole blood using Ficoll-Paque Plus gradient centrifugation and then either used fresh or cryopreserved at -140C. Culture conditions were generally each tested in triplicate wells.

CDR1 and CDR2 were assigned from the germline V gene as MNHEY and SVGEGT. From the cysteine through the phenylalanine, the CDR3 covers 14 amino acids. Only the CDR3 DNA stays, 42 bases, in frame from base 1. At the junction V is shortened by 7 bases and J by 1 base, with 13 bases in between. As regards this clonotype: The target of this receptor is not known. The record has no base qualities; no much larger clone is one base away.

The study at large found these results: Although the median number of SARS-CoV-2-reactive clonotypes went up from around 19 after infection to 38 after vaccination, the increase was not significant. Nearly all vaccine-specific clones in convalescent patients (304 of 307) were mono-reactive for SARS-CoV-2 spike rather than cross-reactive with common cold coronaviruses. The number of convalescent patients in the study was relatively small, and the study did not examine early timepoints following natural infection. In convalescent patients, a median approximately 86% of post-vaccine SARS-CoV-2-reactive clones were detected only after vaccination, and vaccine-specific priming was suggested by this finding.

The chain uses TRBV6-2 or TRBV6-3 and TRBJ1-1, with TRBD1 perhaps the D gene, on 5 matching bases. The sample taken for sequencing was cultured CD4+ T cells from blood. The receptor comes from a human donor with COVID-19. In nucleotide form, the sequence is TGTGCCAGCACCTTTCGGGGCTGGAACACTGAAGCTTTCTTT. It is translated as CASTFRGWNTEAFF.